Listed here are 4 T cell receptor beta chains from one sample, sequenced in a study of T cells after yellow fever vaccination. TCRdb passed the 5' RACE reads through MiXCR, listing each CDR3 protein once. The table lists roughly 79,000 distinct CDR3 sequences, more than 5.5% of them singletons, with around 30% in the top ten. This material consisted of CD8+ T cells sorted from PBMCs, taken around 10 days after the first yellow fever vaccination. The receptors here all came from a man aged 18-30 years who received the YFV17D yellow fever vaccine.

This clonotype was seen a handful of times. The rearrangement links TRBV7-8 to TRBJ2-7, with 7 bases fitting TRBD1. CDR3 length: 16 residues. V lost 3 bases, J lost 1 base, and 9 bases stayed unmatched. CDR1 SGHVS and CDR2 FQNEAQ come from the germline V gene. The CDR3 spells CASSFGTAQISYEQYF. DNA for the CDR3: TGTGCCAGCAGCTTTGGGACAGCCCAAATTTCCTACGAGCAGTACTTC.

This clonotype was observed at least ten times. This rearrangement joins TRBV19 to TRBJ2-7; D uncertain. The CDR3 extends over 15 amino acids. V was trimmed by 6 bases and J by 0 bases, leaving 15 bases between them. Looked up from germline, CDR1 is LNHDA and CDR2 is SQIVND (reference sequence). The CDR3 DNA reads TGTGCCAGTAGCCCTTGGGTGACGAGCTCCTACGAGCAGTACTTC. It specifies CASSPWVTSSYEQYF.

This clonotype showed up many times. The chain is built from TRBV12-3 or TRBV12-4 and TRBJ1-5; a possible D gene is TRBD1 (6 bases). Deletions cut 4 bases from V and 4 bases from J, with 14 bases between. This CDR3 is built from 15 residues. CDR3 sequence (DNA): TGTGCCAGCAGTTCTAGGGGGGGGGTAAATCAGCCCCAGCATTTT. This translates into CASSSRGGVNQPQHF.

This clonotype was seen repeatedly, ten times or more. The V call is TRBV4-2, the J call TRBJ2-2, with TRBD2 matching over 7 bases. Germline CDR1 is LGHNA and CDR2 is YNFKEQ. The CDR3 runs to 16 residues. Trimming took 4 bases from V and 4 from J; bases not matched to a gene: 9. CDR3: CASSPSRTRGTGELFF. The CDR3 nucleotides are TGTGCCAGCAGCCCCAGCCGGACTAGAGGCACCGGGGAGCTGTTTTTT.